The present entry profiles one TCR beta chain with its context. Its antigen is not identified. Survey-level resolution applied to immunoSEQ assay v3.0. Libraries were prepared by immunoSEQ multiplex PCR; TCRdb keeps only in-frame clonotypes and omits some of them. The data hold 48,000 or so clones, with about 81% observed a single time. The data were obtained in a study of long-term antiretroviral therapy in people with HIV. CDR3 length: 19 residues. Germline V CDR1 and CDR2: SGDLS, YYNGEE. The V and J ends lost 3 bases and 0 bases, in that order; junction bases with no gene match: 11. In each sample, roughly 1-10 million cryopreserved PBMC were present before DNA extraction. Study-wide points: Diversity rose after ART but stayed below transplant donor controls.

The chain links TRBV9 to TRBJ2-3, with 12 bases identical to TRBD2. The sample in question was unsorted PBMCs, obtained 0.8 years after starting antiretroviral therapy. The receptor was isolated from a woman aged 18-29 years with HIV. CDR3: CASSAGGTSGRTSTDTQYF. CDR3 sequence (DNA): TGTGCCAGCAGCGCCGGGGGTACTAGCGGGAGGACTAGCACAGATACGCAGTATTTT. The variable domain in full, completed from reference TRBV9 and TRBJ2-3, reads DSGVTQTPKHLITATGQRVTLRCSPRSGDLSVYWYQQSLDQGLQFLIQYYNGEERAKGNILERFSAQQFPDLHSELNLSSLELGDSALYFCASSAGGTSGRTSTDTQYFGPGTRLTVL.